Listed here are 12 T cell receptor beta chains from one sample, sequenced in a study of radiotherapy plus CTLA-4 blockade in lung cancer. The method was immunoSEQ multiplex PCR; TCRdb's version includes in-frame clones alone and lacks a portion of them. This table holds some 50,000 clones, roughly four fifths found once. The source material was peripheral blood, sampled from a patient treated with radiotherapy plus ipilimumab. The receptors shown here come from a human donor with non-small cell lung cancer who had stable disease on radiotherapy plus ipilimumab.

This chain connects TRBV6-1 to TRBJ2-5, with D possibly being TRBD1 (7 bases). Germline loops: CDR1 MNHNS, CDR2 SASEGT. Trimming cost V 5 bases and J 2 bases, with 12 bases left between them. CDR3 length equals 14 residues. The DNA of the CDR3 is TGTGCCAGCAGTACCCAGGGGGGTCAAGAGACCCAGTACTTC. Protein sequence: CASSTQGGQETQYF.

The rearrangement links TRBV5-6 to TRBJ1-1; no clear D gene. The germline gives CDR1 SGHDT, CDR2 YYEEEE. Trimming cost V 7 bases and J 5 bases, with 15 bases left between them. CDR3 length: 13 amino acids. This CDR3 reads CASLPRGWTEAFF. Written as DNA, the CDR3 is TGTGCCAGCCTACCCCGGGGTTGGACTGAAGCTTTCTTT. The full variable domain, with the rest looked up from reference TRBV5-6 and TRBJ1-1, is DAGVTQSPTHLIKTRGQQVTLRCSPKSGHDTVSWYQQALGQGPQFIFQYYEEEERQRGNFPDRFSGHQFPNYSSELNVNALLLGDSALYLCASLPRGWTEAFFGQGTRLTVV.

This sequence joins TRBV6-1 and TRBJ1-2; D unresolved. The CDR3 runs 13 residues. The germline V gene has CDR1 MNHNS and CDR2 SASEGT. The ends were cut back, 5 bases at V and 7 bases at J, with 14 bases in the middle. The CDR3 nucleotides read TGTGCCAGCAGTTCACAGAGCCCCCTTGGCTACACCTTC. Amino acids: CASSSQSPLGYTF.

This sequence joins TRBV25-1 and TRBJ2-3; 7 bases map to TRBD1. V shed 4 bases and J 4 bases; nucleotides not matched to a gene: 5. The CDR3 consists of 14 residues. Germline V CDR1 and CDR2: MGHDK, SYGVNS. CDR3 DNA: TGTGCCAGCAGTGCCCGACAGGGCTCAGATACGCAGTATTTT. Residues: CASSARQGSDTQYF.

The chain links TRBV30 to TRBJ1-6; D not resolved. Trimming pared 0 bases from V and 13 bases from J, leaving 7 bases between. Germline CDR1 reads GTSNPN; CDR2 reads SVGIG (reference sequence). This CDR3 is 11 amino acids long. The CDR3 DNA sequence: TGTGCCTGGAGTGTAGATGATCCCCTCCACTTT. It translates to CAWSVDDPLHF.

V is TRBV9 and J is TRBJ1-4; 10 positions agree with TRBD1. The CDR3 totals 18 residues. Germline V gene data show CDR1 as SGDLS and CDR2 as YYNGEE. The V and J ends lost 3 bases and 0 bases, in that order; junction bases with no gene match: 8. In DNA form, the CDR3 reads TGTGCCAGCAGCGCCCCCGGACAGGGGGAAGCAACTAATGAAAAACTGTTTTTT. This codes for CASSAPGQGEATNEKLFF.

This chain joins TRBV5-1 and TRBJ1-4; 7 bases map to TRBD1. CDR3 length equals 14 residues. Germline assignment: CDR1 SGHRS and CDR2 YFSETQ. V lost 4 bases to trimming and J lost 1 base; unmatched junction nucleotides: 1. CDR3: CASSGTVTNEKLFF. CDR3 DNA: TGCGCCAGCAGCGGGACAGTAACTAATGAAAAACTGTTTTTT.

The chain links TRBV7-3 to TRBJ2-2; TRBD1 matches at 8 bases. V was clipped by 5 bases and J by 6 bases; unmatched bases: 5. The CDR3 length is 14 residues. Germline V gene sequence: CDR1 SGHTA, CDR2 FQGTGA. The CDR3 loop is CASSRDRSSGELFF. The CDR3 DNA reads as TGTGCCAGCAGCAGGGACAGGTCGTCCGGGGAGCTGTTTTTT. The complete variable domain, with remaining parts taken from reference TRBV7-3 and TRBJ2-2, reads GAGVSQTPSNKVTEKGKYVELRCDPISGHTALYWYRQSLGQGPEFLIYFQGTGAADDSGLPNDRFFAVRPEGSVSTLKIQRTERGDSAVYLCASSRDRSSGELFFGEGSRLTVL.

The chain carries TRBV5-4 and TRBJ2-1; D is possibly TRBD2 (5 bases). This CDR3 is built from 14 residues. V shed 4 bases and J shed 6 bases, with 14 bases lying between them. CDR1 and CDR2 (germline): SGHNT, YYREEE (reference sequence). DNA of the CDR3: TGTGCCAGCAGCGCGCCAACCCGGGGCAATGAGCAGTTCTTC. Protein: CASSAPTRGNEQFF.

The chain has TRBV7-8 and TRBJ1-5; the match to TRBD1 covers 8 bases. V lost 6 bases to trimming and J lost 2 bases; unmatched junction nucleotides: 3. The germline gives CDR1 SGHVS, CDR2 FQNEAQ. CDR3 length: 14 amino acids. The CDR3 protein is CASRAGQGNQPQHF. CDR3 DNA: TGTGCCAGCAGGGCGGGACAGGGCAATCAGCCCCAGCATTTT.

The CDR3 region is CASSWGEVKLFF. CDR3 sequence (DNA): TGTGCCAGCAGTTGGGGGGAGGTGAAACTGTTTTTT. V gene TRBV28 combines with J gene TRBJ1-4; D may be TRBD1 (5 bases). This CDR3 comprises 12 residues. V gave up 4 bases and J gave up 11 bases, with 11 bases separating them. Per germline, CDR1 MDHEN and CDR2 SYDVKM.

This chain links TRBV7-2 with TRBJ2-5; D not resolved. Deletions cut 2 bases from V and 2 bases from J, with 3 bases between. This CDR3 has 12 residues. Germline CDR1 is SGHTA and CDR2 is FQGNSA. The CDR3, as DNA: TGTGCCAGCAGCTTATTTCAAGAGACCCAGTACTTC. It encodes CASSLFQETQYF.